Each of the 16 T cell receptor beta chains below was sequenced from the same sample in a study of T-cell memory formation after mild COVID-19. TCRdb recomputed calls from the 5' RACE reads with MiXCR, one row per CDR3 protein. The sample lists roughly 380,000 distinct CDR3 sequences; approximately 29% were seen once. The specimen sequenced was PBMCs or a T cell subset sorted from them (not recorded which). Receptors originate from an adult woman who had mild COVID-19 (a few samples of this study predate the infection). Cell type and time point are not known.

The CDR3 bases are TGCGCCAGCAGCCCCCCCGCCCAGCCTTTCACAGATACGCAGTATTTT. This translates into CASSPPAQPFTDTQYF. V gene TRBV5-1 combines with J gene TRBJ2-3; the D is unclear. The germline V gene encodes CDR1 SGHRS and CDR2 YFSETQ. V was trimmed by 4 bases and J by 2 bases, leaving 17 bases between them. The length of the CDR3 is 16 residues.

The gene calls are TRBV7-2 and TRBJ2-7, with 9 bases lining up with TRBD1. V dropped 5 bases and J dropped 10; count of bases not matched to a gene: 6. The germline V gene has CDR1 SGHTA and CDR2 FQGNSA. The CDR3 consists of 12 residues. CDR3 nucleotides: TGTGCCAGCAGCCCTCCGGGACAGGGCCAGTACTTC. It is translated as CASSPPGQGQYF.

V usage is TRBV7-8 and J usage is TRBJ2-7; tentative D call: TRBD1 (5 bases). V lost 7 bases and J 2 bases, leaving 12 bases between the germline ends. The CDR3 has 13 residues. Germline V lookup: CDR1 SGHVS, CDR2 FQNEAQ. DNA for the CDR3: TGTGCCAGCACTTACAGGAGAACCTACGAGCAGTACTTC. It encodes CASTYRRTYEQYF. The full variable domain, with the rest looked up from reference TRBV7-8 and TRBJ2-7, is GAGVSQSPRYKVAKRGQDVALRCDPISGHVSLFWYQQALGQGPEFLTYFQNEAQLDKSGLPSDRFFAERPEGSVSTLKIQRTQQEDSAVYLCASTYRRTYEQYFGPGTRLTVT.

The CDR3 coding sequence is TGTGCCAGCAGCCAGTTCCTGGGGGGCGGCACTGAAGCTTTCTTT. Translated, it gives CASSQFLGGGTEAFF. The chain links TRBV3-1 to TRBJ1-1; weak D call: TRBD1 (6 bases). Trimming shortened V by 3 bases and J by 4 bases, and 15 bases separated the two germline ends. The CDR3 runs 15 residues. In germline, CDR1 is LGHDT, CDR2 YNNKEL (reference sequence).

This clonotype came up a few times. The chain employs TRBV12-3 or TRBV12-4 and TRBJ2-3, with 8 bases fitting TRBD1. Losses at the gene ends were 6 bases for V and 2 bases for J; bases not matched to a gene: 10. The CDR3 contains 16 residues. The CDR3 loop reads CASRPTGGRPTDTQYF. In DNA, the CDR3 is TGTGCCAGCAGGCCAACAGGGGGTCGACCCACAGATACGCAGTATTTT.

The chain couples TRBV7-6 to TRBJ2-7; TRBD2 aligns across 10 bases. Germline loops: CDR1 SGHVS, CDR2 FNYEAQ. This CDR3 comprises 15 residues. The junction had 12 bases not matched to a gene; V was cut back by 8 bases and J by 5 bases. In DNA form, the CDR3 reads TGTGCCAGCCGGAAGCTAGCGGGAGCGGTCCACGAGCAGTACTTC. Its translation is CASRKLAGAVHEQYF.

This clonotype was counted only a few times. This chain uses TRBV10-3 with TRBJ2-3; TRBD2 matches 12 bases. The CDR3 sequence is 15 residues long. CDR1 is ENHRY and CDR2 is SYGVKD in the germline V gene. J gave up 5 bases and V 3 bases, and 3 bases lay outside the gene matches. The CDR3 DNA sequence: TGTGCCATCAGTGACAGGACTAGCGGGGTAGATACGCAGTATTTT. Translating it yields CAISDRTSGVDTQYF.

This clonotype has just a few counts. The chain employs TRBV7-9 and TRBJ2-5, with D uncertain. This CDR3 contains 16 residues. The V gene lost 5 bases and the J gene lost 4 bases, with 20 bases spanning the gap. Germline CDR1 and CDR2: SEHNR and FQNEAQ (reference sequence). The CDR3 DNA reads TGTGCCAGCAGCCCCCGCGCCGGTGGTGAGCGAGAGACCCAGTACTTC. Translating it yields CASSPRAGGERETQYF.

J is TRBJ2-2 and V is TRBV4-2; no clear D. The length of the CDR3 is 16 residues. The germline gives CDR1 LGHNA, CDR2 YNFKEQ. The V and J ends lost 0 bases and 1 base respectively, with 9 bases between them. The CDR3 loop is CASSQDLGRNTGELFF. In DNA form, the CDR3 reads TGTGCCAGCAGCCAAGATCTCGGACGGAACACCGGGGAGCTGTTTTTT.

The chain employs TRBV7-9 and TRBJ1-2, with D perhaps matching TRBD1 (6 bases). Germline values: CDR1 SEHNR, CDR2 FQNEAQ (reference sequence). Trimming removed 5 bases at V and 2 bases at J, with 12 bases between. The CDR3 covers 14 residues. CDR3 residues: CASSPLGGNYGYTF. In DNA form, the CDR3 reads TGTGCCAGCAGCCCCCTGGGGGGCAACTATGGCTACACCTTC. Using reference TRBV7-9 and TRBJ1-2 for the parts outside the CDR3, the full variable domain is DTGVSQNPRHKITKRGQNVTFRCDPISEHNRLYWYRQTLGQGPEFLTYFQNEAQLEKSRLLSDRFSAERPKGSFSTLEIQRTEQGDSAMYLCASSPLGGNYGYTFGSGTRLTVV.

The genes are TRBV29-1 and TRBJ2-7; 11 bases align to TRBD2. Germline CDR1 SQVTM, CDR2 ANQGSEA. The ends lost 4 bases at V and 1 base at J; junction bases unmatched: 9. The CDR3 runs to 16 residues. The CDR3 loop is CSVVSRLAGPSYEQYF. The CDR3 DNA sequence: TGCAGCGTTGTTTCGCGACTAGCGGGACCTTCCTACGAGCAGTACTTC.

The chain combines TRBV5-1 with TRBJ2-1, with 7 bases that match TRBD1. Germline loops: CDR1 SGHRS, CDR2 YFSETQ. The V gene end was trimmed by 5 bases and the J gene end by 12 bases; junction bases not matched to a gene: 11. The CDR3 has 13 residues. The CDR3 DNA sequence: TGCGCCAGCAGGATCCGTGACAGGGATGGGCAGTTCTTC. Its protein product is CASRIRDRDGQFF.

The rearrangement joins TRBV6-5 to TRBJ1-1; 9 nucleotides align to TRBD1. From germline, CDR1 is MNHEY and CDR2 SVGAGI. The CDR3 sequence is 15 residues long. J gave up 5 bases and V 6 bases, and 10 bases lay outside the gene matches. In nucleotides, the CDR3 is TGTGCCAGCAGATTCTTTGGACAGGGGAAGACTGAAGCTTTCTTT. Its translation: CASRFFGQGKTEAFF.

This clonotype occurred once. The chain joins TRBV3-1 to TRBJ1-6, with D possibly matching TRBD1 (5 bases). CDR3 length: 16 residues. The germline V gene has CDR1 LGHDT and CDR2 YNNKEL (reference sequence). Trimming stripped 4 bases from V and 10 bases from J, with 20 bases between. The CDR3 spells CASSPDRRDGRSPLHF. The CDR3 DNA reads as TGTGCCAGCAGCCCAGACCGCCGGGACGGGCGATCACCCCTCCACTTT. The whole variable domain, filled in from reference TRBV3-1 and TRBJ1-6, reads DTAVSQTPKYLVTQMGNDKSIKCEQNLGHDTMYWYKQDSKKFLKIMFSYNNKELIINETVPNRFSPKSPDKAHLNLHINSLELGDSAVYFCASSPDRRDGRSPLHFGNGTRLTVT.

V is TRBV6-1 and J is TRBJ2-7; TRBD2 matches at 12 bases. Unmatched junction bases numbered 11, after V lost 6 bases and J lost 2 bases. The CDR3 spans 17 residues. Looked up from germline, CDR1 is MNHNS and CDR2 is SASEGT. CDR3 protein: CASRDLAGGLFPYEQYF. The CDR3 bases are TGTGCCAGCAGAGACCTAGCGGGGGGGCTTTTCCCCTACGAGCAGTACTTC.

This clonotype has only one observation. V is TRBV7-3 and J is TRBJ2-1; no clear D gene. CDR1 and CDR2 from the germline V gene are SGHTA and FQGTGA. Trimming removed 1 base from V and 7 bases from J, with 8 bases in between. The CDR3 totals 13 residues. The CDR3 protein is CASSLRGRNEQFF. CDR3 nucleotides: TGTGCCAGCAGCTTAAGAGGTAGGAATGAGCAGTTCTTC.